The subject of this entry is one TCR beta chain. Antigen unknown. V shed 1 base and J shed 7 bases, with 7 bases lying between them. This CDR3 contains 13 residues. Germline assignment: CDR1 MNHEY and CDR2 SMNVEV (reference sequence). The data belong to a study of cytomegalovirus exposure and HLA in healthy donors. Use of 60 Vbeta and 13 Jbeta primers characterized the PCR. The assay was immunoSEQ multiplex PCR, and TCRdb's table has in-frame clones only and misses some. The sample shows 150,000 to 200,000 clones, more than 65% of them seen only once. Study-wide points: When the data were analyzed later, several of the most significant clusters appeared to be linked to common viral pathogens.

Input material: PBMCs. This clonotype originated in a woman in her thirties in good health and CMV-seropositive. The chain uses TRBV27 and TRBJ1-4, with D unclear. CDR3 DNA: TGTGCCAGCAGTTTATGGCGGGGTGAAAAACTGTTTTTT. Translating gives CASSLWRGEKLFF.